This entry lists 9 T cell receptor beta chains sequenced from one sample in a study of blood T cells in healthy people across ages. Primers used in a second PCR of about 7 to 12 cycles were a sample-barcoded 5' primer and a J-beta primer mix. TCRdb called the 5' RACE reads again in MiXCR, with one record for every CDR3 protein. The sample comprises about 970,000 distinct CDR3 sequences, roughly 51% of which are singletons, and 20% to 25% rests with the top ten. Sequencing was done on a sample of blood. These receptors came from a woman between 55 and 75 years old in good health.

A remark on this clonotype: A junction end diverges from the germline sequence, so it may reflect a read error. This chain connects TRBV9 to TRBJ1-2; 9 positions match TRBD1. Per germline, CDR1 SGDLS and CDR2 YYNGEE. The CDR3 length is 17 residues. The CDR3 sequence: CAGSPLGQGMKNYGYTF. The CDR3 DNA reads as TGTGCCGGCAGCCCCCTCGGACAGGGGATGAAGAACTATGGCTACACCTTC. Using reference TRBV9 and TRBJ1-2 for the parts outside the CDR3, the full variable domain is DSGVTQTPKHLITATGQRVTLRCSPRSGDLSVYWYQQSLDQGLQFLIQYYNGEERAKGNILERFSAQQFPDLHSELNLSSLELGDSALYFCAGSPLGQGMKNYGYTFGSGTRLTVV.

This clonotype was seen only a few times. The chain employs TRBV12-3 or TRBV12-4 and TRBJ2-2; D is undetermined. The CDR3 covers 14 residues. Trimming shortened V by 1 base and J by 3 bases, and 6 bases separated the two germline ends. The CDR3 DNA reads TGTGCCAGCAGTTTAGGGGGATACACCGGGGAGCTGTTTTTT. Protein product: CASSLGGYTGELFF.

The chain employs TRBV29-1 and TRBJ2-1; 8 bases line up with TRBD2. The CDR3 runs to 15 residues. V shed 6 bases, J shed 0 bases, and the junction held 7 bases outside the gene matches. Germline V gene data show CDR1 as SQVTM and CDR2 as ANQGSEA. CDR3: CSVATSGSSYNEQFF. For the CDR3, the DNA is TGCAGCGTCGCAACTAGCGGTAGCTCCTACAATGAGCAGTTCTTC.

The chain employs TRBV28 and TRBJ2-3, with TRBD2 matching 7 bases. Germline assignment: CDR1 MDHEN and CDR2 SYDVKM. The CDR3 is 15 amino acids. V was clipped by 6 bases and J by 2 bases; unmatched bases: 8. Written as DNA, the CDR3 is TGTGCCAGCAGCCCTAGCGGTGATTACACAGATACGCAGTATTTT. As protein: CASSPSGDYTDTQYF. The whole variable domain, remainder taken from reference TRBV28 and TRBJ2-3, is DVKVTQSSRYLVKRTGEKVFLECVQDMDHENMFWYRQDPGLGLRLIYFSYDVKMKEKGDIPEGYSVSREKKERFSLILESASTNQTSMYLCASSPSGDYTDTQYFGPGTRLTVL.

This clonotype was seen a handful of times. The chain recombines TRBV7-2 with TRBJ2-5, with 14 positions matching TRBD2. The CDR3 totals 16 residues. In germline, CDR1 is SGHTA, CDR2 FQGNSA. The ends lost 5 bases at V and 4 bases at J; junction bases unmatched: 6. The DNA of the CDR3 is TGTGCCAGCAGCCTCGGGACTAGCGGGAGCCCAGAGACCCAGTACTTC. This codes for CASSLGTSGSPETQYF.

Points on this clonotype: The junction does not match germline at one end; this may be a read error. CDR3 region: CSARDLGGETQYF. The DNA of the CDR3 is TGTAGTGCTAGAGATCTAGGCGGAGAGACCCAGTACTTC. The chain links TRBV20-1 to TRBJ2-7; D remains ambiguous. The J call may be incorrect, as the DNA end agrees better with TRBJ2-5. CDR1 DFQATT and CDR2 SNEGSKA come from the germline V gene (reference sequence). The length of the CDR3 is 13 residues.

The rearrangement links TRBV2 to TRBJ2-7; D possibly corresponds to TRBD2 (5 bases). The CDR3 spans 14 residues. From germline, CDR1 is SNHLY and CDR2 FYNNEI. V was shortened by 7 bases and J by 2 bases, with 15 bases between the two germline ends. The CDR3 DNA sequence: TGTGCCAGCATCGAGAGTGAGGGCACCTACGAGCAGTACTTC. Protein product: CASIESEGTYEQYF.

The chain joins TRBV6-2 or TRBV6-3 to TRBJ2-5; D not resolved. The J call may not be correct, given that the DNA end is closer to TRBJ2-7. This CDR3 is 12 amino acids long. Per germline, CDR1 MNHEY and CDR2 SVGEGT. This CDR3 reads CASSYPTVEQYF. The CDR3 bases are TGTGCCAGCAGTTACCCCACCGTCGAGCAGTACTTC.

The chain recombines TRBV21-1 with TRBJ2-3; TRBD2 was called by the table and not checked on the DNA. TRBV21-1 is flagged as a pseudogene. The CDR3 runs 18 residues. The CDR3 loop is CASSCGQGPLPLTDTQYF. The CDR3 DNA sequence: TGTGCCAGCAGCTGTGGGCAGGGACCTCTCCCGCTCACAGATACGCAGTATTTT.